The TCR beta chain under discussion was sequenced for a study of cytomegalovirus exposure and HLA in healthy donors. Primers: 60 Vbeta forward and 13 Jbeta reverse. Clones were read by immunoSEQ multiplex PCR, and TCRdb kept only the in-frame ones, dropping some. This sample yields over 100,000 clones, of which about 75% are seen a single time; roughly 5% belongs to the top ten. Germline values: CDR1 KGHSY, CDR2 FQNENV. The CDR3 has 14 residues. Material for sequencing was PBMCs. This TCR was recovered from a man in his fifties or sixties in good health and CMV-seropositive. The chain combines TRBV16 with TRBJ2-5; D is possibly TRBD1 (6 bases). The J call could be wrong; TRBJ2-7 is a better fit for the DNA end. Here the CDR3 DNA reads TGTGCCAGCAGCACCCGGGACATCTCCTACGAGCAGTACTTC. Translated, it gives CASSTRDISYEQYF.